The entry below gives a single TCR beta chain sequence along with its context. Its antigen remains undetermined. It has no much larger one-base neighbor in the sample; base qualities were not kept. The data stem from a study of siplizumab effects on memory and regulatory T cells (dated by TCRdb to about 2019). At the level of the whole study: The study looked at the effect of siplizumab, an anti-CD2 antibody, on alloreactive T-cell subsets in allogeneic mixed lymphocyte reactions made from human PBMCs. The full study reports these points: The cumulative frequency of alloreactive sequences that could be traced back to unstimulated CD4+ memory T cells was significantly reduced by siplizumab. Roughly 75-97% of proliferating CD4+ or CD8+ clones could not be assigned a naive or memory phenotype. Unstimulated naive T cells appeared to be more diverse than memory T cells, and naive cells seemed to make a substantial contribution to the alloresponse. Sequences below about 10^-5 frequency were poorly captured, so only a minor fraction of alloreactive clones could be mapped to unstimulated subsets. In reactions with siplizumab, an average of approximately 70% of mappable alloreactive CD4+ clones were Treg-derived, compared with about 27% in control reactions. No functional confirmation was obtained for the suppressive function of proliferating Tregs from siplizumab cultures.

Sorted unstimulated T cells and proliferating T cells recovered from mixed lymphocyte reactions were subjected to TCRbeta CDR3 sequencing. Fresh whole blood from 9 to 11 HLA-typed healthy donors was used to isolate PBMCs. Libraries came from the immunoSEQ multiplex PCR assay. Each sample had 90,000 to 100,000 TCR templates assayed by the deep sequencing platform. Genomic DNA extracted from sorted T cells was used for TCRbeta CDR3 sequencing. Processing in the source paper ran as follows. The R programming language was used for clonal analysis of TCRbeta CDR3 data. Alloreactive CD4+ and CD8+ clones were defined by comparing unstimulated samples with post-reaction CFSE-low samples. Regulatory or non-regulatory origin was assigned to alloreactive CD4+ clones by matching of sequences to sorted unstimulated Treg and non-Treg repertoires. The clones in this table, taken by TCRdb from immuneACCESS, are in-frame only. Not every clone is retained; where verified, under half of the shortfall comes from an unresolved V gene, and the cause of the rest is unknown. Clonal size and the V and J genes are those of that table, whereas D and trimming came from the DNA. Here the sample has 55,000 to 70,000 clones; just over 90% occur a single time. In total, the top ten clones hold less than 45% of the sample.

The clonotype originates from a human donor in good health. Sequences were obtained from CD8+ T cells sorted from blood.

The DNA reads TGTGCCAGTAGTATTCAACTAGCGGGTTACAATGAGCAGTTCTTC. This is translated as CASSIQLAGYNEQFF. Recombination joined TRBV19 with TRBJ2-1, and 9 bases in between align with TRBD2. Per the germline V gene (reference sequence), LNHDA is the CDR1 and SQIVND is the CDR2. The CDR3 spans 15 residues, from the cysteine through the phenylalanine. Kept here is only the CDR3 DNA, which spans 45 bases and is read in frame from base 1. Trimming accounts for 3 bases at V and 4 bases at J, while the number of junction bases matched to no gene is 4.